The source of this TCR beta chain is a study of CD8 T cells in Susac syndrome. Sequencing of TCR beta was carried out in blood CD8+ and CD4+ T cells. The CDR3 runs 14 residues. The germline V and J ends were trimmed by 1 base and 2 bases, with 11 bases remaining between them. The germline CDR1 and CDR2 sequences are GTSNPN and SVGIG (reference sequence). RNA amounts of about 0.5 to 1 ug underwent reverse transcription with random hexamers. Across 54 Vbeta and 13 Jbeta, TCR beta CDR3 was amplified with immunoSEQ multiplex PCR. TCRdb passed the immunoSEQ multiplex PCR reads through MiXCR, listing each CDR3 protein once. The repertoire holds 150,000 to 200,000 distinct CDR3 sequences, with 94% as singletons.

The sequenced sample consisted of CD4+ T cells from PBMCs. The V and J genes are TRBV30 and TRBJ1-2; D gene ambiguous. The source is a human donor with multiple sclerosis. CDR3 loop: CAWSADFGNYGYTF. CDR3 nucleotide sequence: TGTGCCTGGAGTGCGGATTTTGGGAACTATGGCTACACCTTC.